The rows below give T cell receptor beta chains drawn from one sample of a study of blood T cell repertoires in COVID-19. Only in-frame clones appear in the TCRdb table, and some are missing; sequencing was by immunoSEQ multiplex PCR. The sample includes 250,000 to 300,000 clones, over 75% of them seen just once. The specimen was peripheral blood. These receptors all come from a woman between 55 and 75 years old with acute or convalescent COVID-19. CDR3s include the opening cysteine and the closing phenylalanine or tryptophan. Fields, in order: V gene, J gene, D gene, clone size, CDR3 protein, CDR3 DNA. The D gene is left open where the match is weak. Size tells how often a clone was seen (once, few, many) or the class of an expanded clone, and some rows leave it out.

TRBV7-3	TRBJ2-2	TRBD2	few	CASRPRGAGANTGELFF	TGTGCCAGCAGGCCCCGAGGAGCGGGAGCGAACACCGGGGAGCTGTTTTTT
TRBV19	TRBJ1-2	TRBD1	NA	CASSHRGSNYGYTF	TGTGCCAGTAGTCACAGGGGGTCGAACTATGGCTACACCTTC
TRBV12-3/TRBV12-4	TRBJ2-3	NA	NA	CASSYGGGSTQYF	TGTGCCAGCAGTTATGGGGGCGGGAGTACGCAGTATTTT
TRBV18	TRBJ1-1	NA	NA	CASSLGSIKNTEAFF	TGTGCCAGCTCACTCGGGTCAATAAAGAACACTGAAGCTTTCTTT
TRBV5-6	TRBJ2-3	TRBD1	NA	CASSLVDREDADTQYF	TGTGCCAGCAGCTTGGTGGACAGGGAAGATGCAGATACGCAGTATTTT
TRBV11-3	TRBJ2-1	TRBD2	NA	CASSLDGGVSYNEQFF	TGTGCCAGCAGCTTAGACGGGGGGGTCTCCTACAATGAGCAGTTCTTC
TRBV18	TRBJ1-2	TRBD1	NA	CASSATGNYGYTF	TGTGCCAGCTCAGCGACAGGGAACTATGGCTACACCTTC
TRBV5-4	TRBJ1-5	NA	NA	CASSLDPGSNQPQHF	TGTGCCAGCAGCTTGGACCCGGGGAGCAATCAGCCCCAGCATTTT
TRBV7-3	TRBJ2-3	TRBD2	NA	CASSLRLAGAGTDTQYF	TGTGCCAGCAGCTTAAGACTAGCGGGGGCGGGCACAGATACGCAGTATTTT
TRBV11-2	TRBJ2-5	NA	NA	CASSYGTGETQYF	TGTGCCAGCAGCTACGGGACTGGGGAGACCCAGTACTTC
TRBV19	TRBJ1-1	TRBD1	NA	CASSGGQGTEAFF	TGTGCCAGTAGTGGCGGACAGGGGACTGAAGCTTTCTTT
TRBV7-9	TRBJ2-1	NA	NA	CASSQSYNEQFF	TGTGCCAGCAGCCAGTCATACAATGAGCAGTTCTTC
TRBV12-3/TRBV12-4	TRBJ2-7	NA	NA	CASSLLADRQYF	TGTGCCAGCAGTTTATTGGCGGATCGGCAGTACTTC
TRBV25-1	TRBJ1-2	NA	NA	CASSSAGRGYGYTF	TGTGCCAGCAGCTCCGCGGGGCGAGGCTATGGCTACACCTTC
TRBV4-1	TRBJ1-1	TRBD1	once	CASSSFLQGTTEAFF	TGCGCCAGCAGCTCATTTCTACAGGGGACCACTGAAGCTTTCTTT
TRBV10-3	TRBJ1-1	NA	NA	CAIKQGNTEAFF	TGTGCCATCAAGCAGGGCAACACTGAAGCTTTCTTT
TRBV5-6	TRBJ1-6	NA	NA	CASSPRAASPLHF	TGTGCCAGCAGCCCCAGGGCGGCTTCACCCCTCCACTTT
TRBV2	TRBJ1-1	TRBD1	NA	CASRGQGNTEAFF	TGTGCCAGCAGGGGACAGGGGAACACTGAAGCTTTCTTT
TRBV6-5	TRBJ2-1	NA	NA	CASSSLSYNEQFF	TGTGCCAGCAGCTCACTCTCCTACAATGAGCAGTTCTTC
TRBV7-8	TRBJ2-7	TRBD2	NA	CASRLREGVHEQYF	TGTGCCAGCAGATTGCGGGAGGGCGTGCACGAGCAGTACTTC
TRBV3-1/TRBV3-2	TRBJ2-3	TRBD2	NA	CASSPLAVSTDTQYF	TGTGCCAGCAGCCCTCTAGCGGTCAGCACAGATACGCAGTATTTT
TRBV6-5	TRBJ1-6	NA	NA	CASSQGGTYNSPLHF	TGTGCCAGCAGCCAAGGAGGTACCTATAATTCACCCCTCCACTTT
TRBV27	TRBJ2-5	TRBD2	NA	CASSLGRAGGPREETQYF	TGTGCCAGCAGTTTAGGTCGAGCGGGGGGGCCTCGGGAAGAGACCCAGTACTTC
TRBV29-1	TRBJ2-7	TRBD1	NA	CSARIGTASYEQYF	TGCAGCGCCCGAATCGGGACAGCCTCCTACGAGCAGTACTTC
TRBV7-6	TRBJ2-2	TRBD2	NA	CASSLAGVAGGNALVTGELFF	TGTGCCAGCAGCTTAGCAGGGGTAGCGGGGGGCAACGCCCTGGTCACCGGGGAGCTGTTTTTT
TRBV7-9	TRBJ2-2	TRBD1	NA	CASSKRTGMNTGELFF	TGTGCCAGCAGTAAGAGGACAGGGATGAACACCGGGGAGCTGTTTTTT
TRBV28	TRBJ1-6	TRBD1	once	CASGKKGAPVLNSPLHF	TGTGCCAGCGGAAAAAAGGGGGCCCCGGTCCTAAACTCACCCCTCCACTTT
TRBV5-1	TRBJ1-1	TRBD1	once	CASSLQGTLTTEAFF	TGCGCCAGCAGCCTACAGGGGACCCTGACCACTGAAGCTTTCTTT
TRBV6-6	TRBJ2-1	NA	NA	CASSYSRQAGNEQFF	TGTGCCAGCAGTTACTCGAGACAGGCCGGCAATGAGCAGTTCTTC